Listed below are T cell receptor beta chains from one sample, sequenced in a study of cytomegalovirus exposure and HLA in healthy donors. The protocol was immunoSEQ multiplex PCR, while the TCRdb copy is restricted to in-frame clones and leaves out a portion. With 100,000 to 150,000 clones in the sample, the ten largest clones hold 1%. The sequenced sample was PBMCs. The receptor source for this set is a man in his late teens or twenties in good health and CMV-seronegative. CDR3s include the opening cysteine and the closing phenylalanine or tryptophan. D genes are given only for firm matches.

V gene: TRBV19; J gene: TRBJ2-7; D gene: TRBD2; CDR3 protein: CASTWTSGSSEQYF; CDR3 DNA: TGTGCCAGTACTTGGACTAGCGGGAGTAGTGAGCAGTACTTC
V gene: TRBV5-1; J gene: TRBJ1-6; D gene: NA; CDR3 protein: CASSLGLESSYNSPLHF; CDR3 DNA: TGCGCCAGCAGCTTGGGTCTAGAAAGCTCCTATAATTCACCCCTCCACTTT
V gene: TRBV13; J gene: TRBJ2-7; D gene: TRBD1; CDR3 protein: CASSLGRGQGKGGDEQYF; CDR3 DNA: TGTGCCAGCAGCTTAGGCCGTGGACAGGGAAAGGGAGGCGACGAGCAGTACTTC
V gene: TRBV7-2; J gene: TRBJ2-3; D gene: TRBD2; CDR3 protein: CASSLRGLAGRGDTQYF; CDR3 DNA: TGTGCCAGCAGCTTGAGGGGACTAGCGGGACGGGGAGATACGCAGTATTTT
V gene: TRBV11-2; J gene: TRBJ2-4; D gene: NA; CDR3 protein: CASSLFGRRGENIQYF; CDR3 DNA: TGTGCCAGCAGCTTATTCGGACGGCGGGGCGAAAACATTCAGTACTTC
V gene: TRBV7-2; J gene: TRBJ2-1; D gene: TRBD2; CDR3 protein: CASSSPSGGRYNEQFF; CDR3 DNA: TGTGCCAGCAGCTCTCCTAGCGGGGGGCGATACAATGAGCAGTTCTTC
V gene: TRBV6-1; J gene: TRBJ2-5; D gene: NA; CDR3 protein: CASSVIMGSGETQYF; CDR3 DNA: TGTGCCAGCAGTGTAATAATGGGTTCGGGGGAGACCCAGTACTTC
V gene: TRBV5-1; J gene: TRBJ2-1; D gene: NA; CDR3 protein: CASSLGGSSYNEQFF; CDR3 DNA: TGCGCCAGCAGCTTGGGCGGAAGCTCCTACAATGAGCAGTTCTTC
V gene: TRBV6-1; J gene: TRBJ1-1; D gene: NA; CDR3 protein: CASSEGIQRMNTEAFF; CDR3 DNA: TGTGCCAGCAGTGAAGGCATCCAGCGCATGAACACTGAAGCTTTCTTT
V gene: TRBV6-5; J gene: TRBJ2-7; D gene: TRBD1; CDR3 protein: CASSLRQGSSEQYF; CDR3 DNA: TGTGCCAGCAGCCTCCGACAGGGGTCGAGCGAGCAGTACTTC
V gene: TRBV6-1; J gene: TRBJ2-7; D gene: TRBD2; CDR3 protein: CASSDGTTYEQYF; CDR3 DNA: TGTGCCAGCAGTGATGGGACTACCTACGAGCAGTACTTC
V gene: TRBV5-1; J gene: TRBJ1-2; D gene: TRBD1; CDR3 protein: CASSHGTGNGYTF; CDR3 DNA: TGCGCCAGCAGTCATGGGACAGGGAATGGCTACACCTTC
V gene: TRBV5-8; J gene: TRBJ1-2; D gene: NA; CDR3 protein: CASSRTGTGGGYTF; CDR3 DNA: TGTGCCAGCAGCCGTACCGGGACCGGGGGAGGCTACACCTTC
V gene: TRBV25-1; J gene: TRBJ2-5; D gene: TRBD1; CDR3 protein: CASMDRGRETQYF; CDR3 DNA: TGTGCCAGCATGGACAGGGGGAGAGAGACCCAGTACTTC
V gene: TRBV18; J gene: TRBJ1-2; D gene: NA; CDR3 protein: CASSGGRTPYGYTF; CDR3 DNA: TGTGCCAGCTCAGGGGGCCGGACACCCTATGGCTACACCTTC
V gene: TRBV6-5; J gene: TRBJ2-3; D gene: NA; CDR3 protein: CASSADRWATQYF; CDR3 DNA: TGTGCCAGCAGTGCAGACAGGTGGGCTACGCAGTATTTT
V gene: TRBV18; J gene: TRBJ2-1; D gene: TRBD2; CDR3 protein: CASSPVPLAGYNEQFF; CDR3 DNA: TGTGCCAGCTCACCAGTCCCCCTAGCGGGGTACAATGAGCAGTTCTTC
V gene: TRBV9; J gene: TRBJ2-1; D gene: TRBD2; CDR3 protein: CASSVISGHNEQFF; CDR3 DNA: TGTGCCAGCAGCGTAATTAGCGGGCACAATGAGCAGTTCTTC
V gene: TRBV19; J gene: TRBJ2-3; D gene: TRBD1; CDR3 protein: CASSIRDSSTDTQYF; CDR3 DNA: TGTGCCAGTAGTATAAGGGACAGCAGCACAGATACGCAGTATTTT
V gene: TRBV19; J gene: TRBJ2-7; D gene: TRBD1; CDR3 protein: CASSIRLDRGYEQYF; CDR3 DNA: TGTGCCAGTAGTATTCGGCTGGACAGGGGCTACGAGCAGTACTTC
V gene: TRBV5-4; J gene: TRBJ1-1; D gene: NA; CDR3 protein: CASSSGPGAGTEAFF; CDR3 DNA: TGTGCCAGCAGTTCAGGGCCAGGGGCAGGGACTGAAGCTTTCTTT
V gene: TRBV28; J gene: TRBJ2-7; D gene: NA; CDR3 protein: CASSLTGIRSYEQYF; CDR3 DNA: TGTGCCAGCAGCTTGACGGGGATCCGTTCCTACGAGCAGTACTTC
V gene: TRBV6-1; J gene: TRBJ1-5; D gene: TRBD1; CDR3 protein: CASSALGTVNQPQHF; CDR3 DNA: TGTGCCAGCAGTGCGCTGGGGACAGTCAATCAGCCCCAGCATTTT
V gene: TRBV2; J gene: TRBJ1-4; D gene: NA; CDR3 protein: CATQQGQEKLFF; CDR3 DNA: TGTGCCACCCAGCAGGGTCAGGAAAAACTGTTTTTT
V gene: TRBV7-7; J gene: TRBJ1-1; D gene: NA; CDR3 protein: CASSRGKGTEAFF; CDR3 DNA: TGTGCCAGCAGCAGGGGGAAAGGCACTGAAGCTTTCTTT
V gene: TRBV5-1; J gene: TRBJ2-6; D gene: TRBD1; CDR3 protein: CASSFRTGGGSGANVLTF; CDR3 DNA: TGCGCCAGCAGCTTCCGGACAGGGGGAGGCTCTGGGGCCAACGTCCTGACTTTC
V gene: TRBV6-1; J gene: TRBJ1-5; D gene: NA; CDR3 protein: CASSERGGYSNQPQHF; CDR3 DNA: TGTGCCAGCAGTGAAAGGGGAGGCTATAGCAATCAGCCCCAGCATTTT
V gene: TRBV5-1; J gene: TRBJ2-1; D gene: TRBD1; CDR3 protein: CASSLSGQGNEQFF; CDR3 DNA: TGCGCCAGCAGCTTGTCGGGACAGGGGAATGAGCAGTTCTTC
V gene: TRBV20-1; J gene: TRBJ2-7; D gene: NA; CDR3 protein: CSARRTYEQYF; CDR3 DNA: TGCAGTGCTAGAAGGACTTACGAGCAGTACTTC
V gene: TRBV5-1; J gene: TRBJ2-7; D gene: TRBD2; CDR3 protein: CASSSTLAGVSSYEQYF; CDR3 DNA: TGCGCCAGCAGCTCGACGTTAGCGGGAGTGAGCTCCTACGAGCAGTACTTC
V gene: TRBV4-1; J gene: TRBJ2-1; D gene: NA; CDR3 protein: CASSQDYPINNEQFF; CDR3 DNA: TGCGCCAGCAGCCAAGATTATCCTATTAACAATGAGCAGTTCTTC
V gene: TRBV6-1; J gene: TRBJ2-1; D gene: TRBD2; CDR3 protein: CASSETSGGYYNEQFF; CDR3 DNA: TGTGCCAGCAGTGAAACTAGCGGGGGGTATTACAATGAGCAGTTCTTC
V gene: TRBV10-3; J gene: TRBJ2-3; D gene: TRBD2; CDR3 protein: CAILKRGDETDTQYF; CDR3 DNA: TGTGCCATCCTTAAGCGGGGGGATGAGACAGATACGCAGTATTTT
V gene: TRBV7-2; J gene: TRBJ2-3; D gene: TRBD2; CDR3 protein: CASSFGTSIGTQYF; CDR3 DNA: TGTGCCAGCAGCTTTGGGACTAGTATAGGTACGCAGTATTTT
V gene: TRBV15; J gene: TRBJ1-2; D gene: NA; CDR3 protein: CATSTTSGQRSFNYGYTF; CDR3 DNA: TGTGCCACCAGCACCACCTCCGGACAGCGTTCTTTCAACTATGGCTACACCTTC
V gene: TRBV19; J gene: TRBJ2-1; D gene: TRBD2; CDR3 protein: CASSISGLAGFNEQFF; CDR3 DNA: TGTGCCAGTAGTATCTCGGGACTAGCGGGATTCAATGAGCAGTTCTTC
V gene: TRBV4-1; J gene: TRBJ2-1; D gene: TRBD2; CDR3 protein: CASSQRRGEILAGAYNEQFF; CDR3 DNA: TGCGCCAGCAGCCAAAGGAGGGGGGAAATACTAGCGGGAGCCTACAATGAGCAGTTCTTC
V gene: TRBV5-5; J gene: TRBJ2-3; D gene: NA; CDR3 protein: CASSLEGLGADTQYF; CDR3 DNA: TGTGCCAGCAGCTTGGAAGGTCTGGGAGCAGATACGCAGTATTTT
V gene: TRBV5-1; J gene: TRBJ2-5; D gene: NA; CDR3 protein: CASSLEGLVVETQYF; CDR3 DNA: TGCGCCAGCAGCTTGGAGGGGCTGGTCGTGGAGACCCAGTACTTC
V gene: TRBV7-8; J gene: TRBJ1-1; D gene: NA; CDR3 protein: CASSLEAGRNTEAFF; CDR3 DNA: TGTGCCAGCAGCTTAGAGGCGGGGAGGAACACTGAAGCTTTCTTT
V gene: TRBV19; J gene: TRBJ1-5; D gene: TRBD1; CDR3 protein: CASSPPDRGNNQPQHF; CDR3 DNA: TGTGCCAGTAGTCCCCCCGACAGGGGTAACAATCAGCCCCAGCATTTT
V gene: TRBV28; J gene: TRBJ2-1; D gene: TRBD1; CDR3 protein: CASAFLPGQVKNSYNEQFF; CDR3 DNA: TGTGCCAGCGCTTTTTTGCCGGGACAGGTAAAGAACTCCTACAATGAGCAGTTCTTC
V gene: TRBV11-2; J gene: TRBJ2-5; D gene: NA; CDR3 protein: CASSRRGIQETQYF; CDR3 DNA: TGTGCCAGCAGCCGCCGGGGGATCCAAGAGACCCAGTACTTC
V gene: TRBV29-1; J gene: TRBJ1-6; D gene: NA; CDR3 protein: CRRKGITRGSPLHF; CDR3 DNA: TGCAGACGTAAGGGCATAACTAGGGGGTCACCCCTCCACTTT
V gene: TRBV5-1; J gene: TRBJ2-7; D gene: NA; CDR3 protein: CASSLAGEVLGSYEQYF; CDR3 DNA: TGCGCCAGCAGCTTGGCCGGTGAGGTTCTAGGCTCCTACGAGCAGTACTTC
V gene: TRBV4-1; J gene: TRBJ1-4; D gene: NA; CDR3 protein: CASSWPRLRAQNEKLFF; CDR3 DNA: TGCGCCAGCAGCTGGCCACGTCTCAGGGCGCAGAATGAAAAACTGTTTTTT
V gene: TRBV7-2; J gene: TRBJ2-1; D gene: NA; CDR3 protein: CASSLGLDEQFF; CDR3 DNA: TGTGCCAGCAGCTTAGGACTAGATGAGCAGTTCTTC
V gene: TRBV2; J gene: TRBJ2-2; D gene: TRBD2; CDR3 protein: CASIDGEGNTGELFF; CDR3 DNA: TGTGCCAGCATCGACGGGGAGGGGAACACCGGGGAGCTGTTTTTT
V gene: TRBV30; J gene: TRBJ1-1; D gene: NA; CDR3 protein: CAWSHLGGGQGEAFF; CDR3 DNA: TGTGCCTGGAGCCACCTCGGGGGGGGGCAGGGTGAAGCTTTCTTT
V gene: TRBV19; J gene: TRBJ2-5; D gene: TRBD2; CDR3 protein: CASSTGLALAETQYF; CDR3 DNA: TGTGCCAGTAGTACGGGACTAGCGTTAGCGGAGACCCAGTACTTC
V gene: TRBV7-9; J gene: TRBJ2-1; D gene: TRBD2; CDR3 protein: CASSLRAFERERTTYEQFF; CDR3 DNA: TGTGCCAGCAGCTTACGGGCATTTGAGCGGGAGCGGACTACATATGAGCAGTTCTTC
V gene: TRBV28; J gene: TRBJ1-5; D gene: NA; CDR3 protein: CASSVLRGDSNQPQHF; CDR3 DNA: TGTGCCAGCAGTGTATTGCGGGGGGATAGCAATCAGCCCCAGCATTTT
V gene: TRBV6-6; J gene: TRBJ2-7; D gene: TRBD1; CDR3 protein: CASSTALGGGYEQYF; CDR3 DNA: TGTGCCAGCAGTACAGCCTTAGGGGGCGGGTACGAGCAGTACTTC
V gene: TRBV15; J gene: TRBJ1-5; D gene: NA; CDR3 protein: CATSSRYQPQHF; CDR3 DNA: TGTGCCACCAGCAGCAGGTATCAGCCCCAGCATTTT
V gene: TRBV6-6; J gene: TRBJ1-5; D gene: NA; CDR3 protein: CASSYAFRDSNQPQHF; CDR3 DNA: TGTGCCAGCAGTTACGCGTTCAGGGATAGCAATCAGCCCCAGCATTTT